Described below is a single T cell receptor beta chain sequence and its context. No antigen is known for it. No much larger clone is present one base from it, and per-base qualities are unavailable. The immunoSEQ Assay was the method used to sequence TCRbeta CDR3 regions. After extraction, genomic DNA underwent amplification by bias-controlled multiplex PCR, followed by high-throughput sequencing. Per the original workflow: To quantify the absolute abundance of each unique TCRbeta CDR3 region, sequences were collapsed and filtered. Usable DNA was measured by amplifying reference genes present in all nucleated cells, and TCRbeta template counts were normalized to that usable DNA to estimate T cell fraction. Repertoire TCRs were annotated as SARS-CoV-2-specific when V gene, CDR3 amino acid sequence and J gene were exactly matched to a known reactive TCR set. The reference SARS-CoV-2 TCR set came from MIRA and was filtered for enrichment in COVID-19-positive ImmuneCODE repertoires, removing public or cross-reactive TCRs. Based on the MIRA antigens, annotated TCRs were further analysed at the level of specific ORF or position within ORF. Breadth was defined as the number of annotated unique rearrangements divided by the total number of unique productive rearrangements, and depth was defined as the summed frequency of the annotated unique rearrangements. TCR breadth was compared between groups using two-sided Wilcoxon rank-sum tests. This immuneACCESS table, as held by TCRdb, lists in-frame sequences with V and J called but not all clones. Of the missing ones, under half trace to an unresolved V gene in checked studies; the others have no known cause. Clone size and V and J calls were adopted from that table, with D and trimming inferred from the DNA. Counted in this sample were some 250,000 clones; more than 75% of them appeared once. The ten top clones hold about 10% of the sample.

The record originates from a study of Ad26.COV2.S vaccination and SARS-CoV-2 variants (dated by TCRdb to about 2021). In the study overall: Donors in the vaccine arm were drawn from COV1001, a multicentre, randomized, double-blind, placebo-controlled phase I-IIa trial testing Ad26.COV2.S in healthy adults. Ad26.COV2.S was given intramuscularly at 5x10^10 or 1x10^11 viral particles, as a single shot or as two shots 56 days apart. Sequencing of the TCRbeta repertoire served to evaluate the specificity and breadth of SARS-CoV-2-reactive T cell receptors following Ad26.COV2.S vaccination. A total of 32 samples were included in the TCR-sequenced set, comprising roughly 19 Ad26.COV2.S vaccine recipients, 5 placebo recipients and 8 SARS-CoV-2 convalescent individuals. Participants in the trial were split at random into five groups of five each, receiving low-dose or high-dose Ad26.COV2.S once or twice, or else placebo on both occasions. Throughout the experiments and outcome assessment, investigators stayed blinded to trial group allocation. Points the paper makes about the study in general: The study was not powered to compare responses between vaccine doses or regimens. Spike-specific TCR breadth was higher in Ad26.COV2.S recipients than in placebo recipients (P = 0.0014). Vaccine and placebo recipients had similar non-spike TCR breadth, a finding consistent with the vaccine containing only spike. After vaccination, substantial breadth of spike-specific CD8+ and CD4+ T cell responses was reported. The authors noted that total T cell responses may have been underestimated by the TCR breadth and depth analyses.

The treatment or condition label corresponds to: over 15 received Ad26.COV2.S at low or high dose, single or two shots; several received placebo; per-sample allocation not given. For vaccine and placebo recipients, the sequenced repertoires came from samples collected on day 63 after the first injection. Between 29 July and 7 August 2020, Cohort 1b enrolled 25 adults aged 18-55 years at one site in Boston, USA. Ad26.COV2.S consisted of a replication-incompetent adenovirus type 26 vector by which a prefusion-stabilized SARS-CoV-2 spike protein from the original Wuhan strain was expressed. The specimen was peripheral blood, collected in a trial of Ad26.COV2.S vaccine versus placebo. This clonotype originated in a person aged 18-60 years who received the Ad26.COV2.S COVID-19 vaccine or a placebo.

The bases read TGCAGCGTTGAAGAATTGTACAGGGGACTCAATGAGCAGTTCTTC. It specifies CSVEELYRGLNEQFF. The V gene is TRBV29-1 and the J gene is TRBJ2-1, and the D gene may be TRBD1, 7 bases matching. Reading from cysteine to phenylalanine, the CDR3 counts 15 amino acids. The only DNA kept is the CDR3, 45 bases in frame from the first base. The germline V gene sets CDR1 to SQVTM and CDR2 to ANQGSEA. Between the V and J ends, shortened by 0 bases and 6 bases respectively, the junction contains 15 bases.